The clone carrying this T cell receptor (beta chain) occurred a few times. What it binds is not known. These data come from a study of T cells after yellow fever vaccination. General study points: Abundant bulk-population clonotypes could contaminate the FACS-sorted repertoires. Overlap between CD4 and CD8 compartments was detected for a small share of clonotypes. Primary-vaccination clones mostly resurfaced post-booster (96% CD4, 85% to 90% CD8).

A single record per CDR3 protein comes from TCRdb applying MiXCR to the 5' RACE reads. Of hundreds of thousands of distinct CDR3 sequences in the sample, around 13% are singletons; the top ten hold more than 3%. With 1 base clipped from V and 7 bases from J, the junction kept 5 bases outside the gene matches. CDR3 length: 15 amino acids. The V gene's germline CDR1 is MGHRA and CDR2 YSYEKL. The clonotype was recovered from a young man who received the YFV17D yellow fever vaccine. This sequence joins TRBV4-1 and TRBJ2-5; 11 nucleotides match TRBD2. The specimen was CD4+ T cells sorted from PBMCs, collected 15 days after the yellow fever booster vaccination. The CDR3, as DNA: TGCGCCAGCAGCCAAGTGACTAGCGGGAAGGGGACCCAGTACTTC. Translating gives CASSQVTSGKGTQYF.